Sequencing of this T cell receptor beta chain was carried out in a study of T cells in localized non-small cell lung cancer. Points from the study as a whole: A denser population of T cells in blood accompanied longer overall survival. For the top 100 tumor clones, a median about 56 also appeared in adjacent lung. Exceeding tumor, uninvolved adjacent lung had the highest T cell clonality. Tumor samples were not multi-region, leaving intratumor heterogeneity unexcluded.

Data came from immunoSEQ multiplex PCR; TCRdb stores just in-frame clones and leaves some out. The data contain about 33,000 clones, about 89% of them singletons. Per the germline V gene, CDR1 is SEHNR and CDR2 is FQNEAQ (reference sequence). The CDR3 runs 15 residues. J gave up 0 bases and V 7 bases, and 6 bases lay outside the gene matches. Notes on this clone: Its cognate antigen is unknown.

This TCR was sampled from a man between 40 and 75 years old with stage II lung adenocarcinoma. The chain joins TRBV7-9 to TRBJ2-3; 8 bases are shared with TRBD2. Sequencing used PBMCs, obtained before any cancer treatment. CDR3 loop: CASTPSSGSTDTQYF. CDR3 nucleotides: TGTGCCAGCACACCGTCTAGCGGGAGCACAGATACGCAGTATTTT.